This T cell receptor beta chain was recovered during a study of T cell changes during pregnancy in multiple sclerosis. The CDR3 contains 16 residues. CDR1 and CDR2 from the germline V gene are SGDLS and YYNGEE. The V and J ends lost 3 bases and 5 bases respectively, with 18 bases between them. This clone was seen a single time. Some clones are missing from TCRdb's copy, which holds only in-frame ones; the method was immunoSEQ multiplex PCR. The sample lists approximately 100,000 clones; roughly nine tenths were seen once. The chain has TRBV9 and TRBJ2-1; a weak D match, TRBD2 (6 bases). The source material was peripheral blood, sampled in the second trimester of pregnancy. The receptor was isolated from a female donor with multiple sclerosis, enrolled in a pregnancy study. CDR3 protein: CASSDNRRAAHNEQFF. The CDR3 DNA follows: TGTGCCAGCAGCGATAACCGGAGGGCCGCCCACAATGAGCAGTTCTTC.